The count of the clone carrying this T cell receptor (beta chain) is one. Its antigen is undetermined. The entry originates in a study of Ad26.COV2.S vaccination and SARS-CoV-2 variants. Study-level points and caveats: Reports say spike-specific CD8+ and CD4+ T cell responses covered substantial breadth after vaccination. Possible underestimation of total T cell responses by the TCR breadth and depth analyses was noted.

This table comes from immunoSEQ multiplex PCR, and its TCRdb copy is limited to in-frame clones, with some not included. Among under 550,000 clones listed, around 87% were seen once. Treatment specified: some 20 received Ad26.COV2.S at low or high dose, single or two shots; five or six received placebo; per-sample allocation not given. Day 63 after the first injection of vaccine or placebo was the sampling time. An Ad26 vector that expressed Wuhan-strain SARS-CoV-2 spike constituted the vaccine. The CDR3 covers 14 residues. The V gene's germline CDR1 is MDHEN and CDR2 SYDVKM. Trimming took off 7 bases at V and 0 bases at J, with 13 bases between the two ends.

The clonotype was recovered from a person between 18 and 65 years old who received the Ad26.COV2.S COVID-19 vaccine or a placebo. This chain connects TRBV28 to TRBJ2-7; tentative D call: TRBD1 (5 bases). The specimen was peripheral blood, collected in a trial of Ad26.COV2.S vaccine versus placebo. CDR3 coding DNA: TGTGCCAGCACCCAAGGGGCCCCCTCCTACGAGCAGTACTTC. Translated: CASTQGAPSYEQYF.